This TCR beta chain is from a study of shared clonotypes between healthy human individuals. Study findings and constraints: The authors expected sequencing depth to affect clonotype sharing among donors.

As for this clone: Its matching antigen is unknown. This sample includes further DNA sequences coding for the same CDR3.

Libraries were prepared by immunoSEQ multiplex PCR; TCRdb keeps only in-frame clonotypes and omits some of them. Here the sample spans around 2.1 million clones, approximately 94% being singletons. Naive CD8 populations comprised CD45RO-negative cells positively selected for CCR7, excluding terminally differentiated effector memory CD45RA+ cells. The CDR3 has 13 residues. CDR1 is MDHEN, CDR2 SYDVKM, per germline. Trimming left V 1 base short and J 2 bases short, with 5 bases between. This sequence joins TRBV28 and TRBJ1-1; no clear D. Sequenced: naive CD8+ T cells from PBMCs. This receptor was obtained from a man aged 18 to 30 in good health. Some clones in this sample may be carry-over from other donors' samples. The CDR3 DNA reads TGTGCCAGCAGTTTATCTTCTAACACTGAAGCTTTCTTT. It codes for CASSLSSNTEAFF.